This passage covers 4 T cell receptor beta chains from one sample sequenced in a study of blood T cell repertoires in COVID-19. Sequencing used immunoSEQ multiplex PCR; TCRdb keeps in-frame clones, though not all of them. The table lists 140,000 to 150,000 clones, about 80% of them singletons, with 4.5% to 5.5% in the top ten. Sequences were obtained from peripheral blood. The origin of the receptors is a human donor in a cohort sampled during active COVID-19.

The chain employs TRBV18 and TRBJ2-2; TRBD2 aligns across 11 bases. In germline, CDR1 is KGHSH, CDR2 LQKENI. V dropped 3 bases and J dropped 1; count of bases not matched to a gene: 7. CDR3 length: 18 residues. DNA of the CDR3: TGTGCCAGCTCACCCCAGTATGGACTAGCGGGGAACACCGGGGAGCTGTTTTTT. Translating gives CASSPQYGLAGNTGELFF. The full variable domain, completed using reference TRBV18 and TRBJ2-2, is NAGVMQNPRHLVRRRGQEARLRCSPMKGHSHVYWYRQLPEEGLKFMVYLQKENIIDESGMPKERFSAEFPKEGPSILRIQQVVRGDSAAYFCASSPQYGLAGNTGELFFGEGSRLTVL.

This chain joins TRBV5-5 and TRBJ1-1; D is perhaps TRBD1 (5 bases). The CDR3 extends over 13 amino acids. The V gene lost 5 bases and the J gene lost 6 bases, with 14 bases spanning the gap. Germline V gene lookup returns CDR1 SGHKS and CDR2 YYEKEE (reference sequence). The CDR3 is CASRLGGNAEAFF. CDR3 DNA sequence: TGTGCCAGCAGGCTGGGGGGTAACGCTGAAGCTTTCTTT.

The gene calls are TRBV29-1 and TRBJ2-3, with a possible D match to TRBD1 (6 bases). Deletions cut 3 bases from V and 2 bases from J, with 12 bases between. The germline CDR1 and CDR2 sequences are SQVTM and ANQGSEA. CDR3 length: 14 residues. CDR3 in amino acids: CSVDFRDNTDTQYF. DNA of the CDR3: TGCAGCGTTGACTTCAGGGACAACACAGATACGCAGTATTTT.

The chain uses TRBV19 and TRBJ2-2, with D maybe TRBD2 (5 bases). The CDR3 extends over 15 amino acids. Looked up from germline, CDR1 is LNHDA and CDR2 is SQIVND (reference sequence). Trimming pared 7 bases from V and 2 bases from J, leaving 14 bases between. CDR3: CASNGETPNTGELFF. Here the CDR3 DNA reads TGTGCCAGTAACGGGGAAACCCCTAACACCGGGGAGCTGTTTTTT.